The sequence of this T cell receptor (beta chain) was determined in a study of T cell responses to AZD1222 COVID-19 vaccine. Points on this clone: What it recognizes is unknown.

Study-wide results and caveats: Repertoire sampling occurred only after the peak T cell response. Unmutated variant regions reportedly attract nearly half of all spike-specific TCRs. Donor demographics were predominantly white British with a female majority; clonal diversity may be underestimated.

Sequencing was performed with immunoSEQ multiplex PCR; in TCRdb, only in-frame clones are kept and a portion is missing. The sample consists of approximately 100,000 clones, roughly 91% of them appearing once. The V gene lost 1 base and the J gene lost 0 bases, with 9 bases spanning the gap. CDR1 and CDR2 from the germline V gene are SEHNR and FQNEAQ (reference sequence). CDR3 size: 15 residues. The V gene is TRBV7-9, the J gene TRBJ1-1, with D unresolved. Sequencing used peripheral blood, obtained on day 0 of MenACWY control vaccination. The origin of this receptor is an adult in good health. The CDR3 protein is CASSLGAGMNTEAFF. The CDR3 nucleotides read TGTGCCAGCAGCTTAGGGGCCGGGATGAACACTGAAGCTTTCTTT.